What follows are 13 T cell receptor beta chains derived from one specimen sequenced in a study of shared clonotypes between healthy human individuals (dated by TCRdb to the early 2020s). Library prep was done by the immunoSEQ multiplex PCR assay. The table comes from immuneACCESS by way of TCRdb, which keeps in-frame sequences with V and J called. Part of the clones is missing from these tables; in studies checked, under half for an unresolved V gene and the rest for unknown reasons. In all, the sample holds over 1.5 million clones, and roughly 98% of those were seen once. The top ten clones comprise roughly 0.42% of the sample. Sequenced sample: naive CD4+ T cells sorted from blood. Read against the paper, the sample's cell subset or site label means: CD45RA+ positively selected. Receptors were obtained from a man aged 25 to 40 in good health.

V is TRBV2 and J is TRBJ1-5; D not certain. V lost 4 bases, J lost 4 bases, and 8 bases lay in between. The germline gives CDR1 SNHLY, CDR2 FYNNEI. The CDR3 runs 13 residues. In nucleotides, the CDR3 is TGTGCCAGCAGTGTAATCCGGAATCAGCCCCAGCATTTT. Protein product: CASSVIRNQPQHF.

A note on this clone: Other DNA sequences in the sample encode the same CDR3. The chain uses TRBV5-1 and TRBJ2-1, with 8 bases identical to TRBD2. The trim removed 5 bases at V and 3 bases at J, leaving 7 bases unmatched. The CDR3 is 15 amino acids. From germline, CDR1 is SGHRS and CDR2 YFSETQ. CDR3 in DNA: TGCGCCAGCAGTCTGACAAGCGGGAGCTACAATGAGCAGTTCTTC. Translating gives CASSLTSGSYNEQFF.

The count of this clone is one. This chain links TRBV15 with TRBJ1-3, with 9 bases identical to TRBD1. V lost 4 bases, J lost 0 bases, and 16 bases stayed unmatched. There are 20 residues in the CDR3. Germline loops: CDR1 LNHNV, CDR2 YYDKDF (reference sequence). CDR3 region: CATSTRRSGTGYPSGNTIYF. In DNA form, the CDR3 reads TGTGCCACCAGCACCAGAAGATCCGGGACAGGGTACCCCTCTGGAAACACCATATATTTT.

This clone has a single count. This chain links TRBV10-3 with TRBJ2-7, with no clear D. V lost 5 bases to trimming and J lost 2 bases, with 10 bases between them. The CDR3 covers 13 residues. Germline V gene sequence: CDR1 ENHRY, CDR2 SYGVKD. CDR3 coding DNA: TGTGCCATCAGTTCCAGCGTCCCCTACGAGCAGTACTTC. This sequence encodes CAISSSVPYEQYF.

This clone has a single count. The chain uses TRBV4-2 and TRBJ2-2; no firm D call. This CDR3 is 15 amino acids long. CDR1 and CDR2 from the germline V gene are LGHNA and YNFKEQ. The ends were cut back, 1 base at V and 6 bases at J, with 12 bases in the middle. In DNA form, the CDR3 reads TGTGCCAGCAGCCAAGGGGGAAGCTTCGCCGGGGAGCTGTTTTTT. As protein: CASSQGGSFAGELFF.

This clone was seen once. The V gene is TRBV9, the J gene TRBJ2-2; 8 positions match TRBD2. This CDR3 spans 17 amino acids. The V and J ends lost 4 bases and 4 bases, in that order; junction bases with no gene match: 12. Germline-derived CDR1 and CDR2 are SGDLS and YYNGEE. CDR3 protein: CASSSTGASGRTGELFF. The CDR3 DNA reads TGTGCCAGCAGCTCAACGGGGGCTAGCGGGCGCACCGGGGAGCTGTTTTTT.

The genes are TRBV5-4 and TRBJ2-7; possibly TRBD1 for D (6 bases). Deletions cut 2 bases from V and 6 bases from J, with 12 bases between. Per germline, CDR1 SGHNT and CDR2 YYREEE (reference sequence). The CDR3 runs 13 residues. This CDR3 reads CASSFGGPGEQYF. CDR3 coding DNA: TGTGCCAGCAGCTTTGGGGGCCCTGGCGAGCAGTACTTC.

The chain combines TRBV2 with TRBJ2-7, with 8 positions matching TRBD2. From germline, CDR1 is SNHLY and CDR2 FYNNEI. V gave up 2 bases and J gave up 3 bases; unmatched junction bases: 6. This CDR3 comprises 15 residues. The CDR3 protein is CASSEWREDYYEQYF. The DNA of the CDR3 is TGTGCCAGCAGTGAATGGCGGGAGGACTACTACGAGCAGTACTTC.

V gene TRBV5-1 combines with J gene TRBJ1-5; D possibly corresponds to TRBD1 (6 bases). Germline loops: CDR1 SGHRS, CDR2 YFSETQ. The CDR3 has 15 residues. Trimming removed 2 bases at V and 2 bases at J, with 11 bases between. CDR3 loop: CASSFTAGGNQPQHF. CDR3 in DNA: TGCGCCAGCAGCTTTACGGCAGGGGGCAATCAGCCCCAGCATTTT.

V and J are TRBV10-1 and TRBJ2-3; 9 bases are shared with TRBD2. Germline CDR1 and CDR2: WNHNN and SYGVQD (reference sequence). Unmatched junction bases numbered 10, after V lost 4 bases and J lost 5 bases. The CDR3 has 16 amino acids. CDR3: CASSAVVAGAGDTQYF. CDR3 sequence (DNA): TGCGCCAGCAGTGCGGTGGTAGCGGGAGCGGGAGATACGCAGTATTTT.

This clone was seen only once. The chain is built from TRBV28 and TRBJ2-3, with 8 bases identical to TRBD1. CDR1 is MDHEN and CDR2 is SYDVKM in the germline V gene. Unmatched junction bases numbered 8, after V lost 6 bases and J lost 3 bases. The CDR3 extends over 15 amino acids. Here the CDR3 reads CASSGDRTPTDTQYF. The CDR3 DNA reads as TGTGCCAGCAGCGGGGACAGGACACCTACAGATACGCAGTATTTT.

The V gene is TRBV10-3, the J gene TRBJ1-1; perhaps TRBD1 as D (5 bases). V was pared by 10 bases and J by 1 base, with 13 bases between. This CDR3 has 13 residues. The germline CDR1 and CDR2 sequences are ENHRY and SYGVKD. CDR3 amino acids: CATSTEPNTEAFF. CDR3 nucleotide sequence: TGTGCCACCTCGACAGAACCGAACACTGAAGCTTTCTTT.

The chain is built from TRBV6-1 and TRBJ2-7, with TRBD1 matching over 7 bases. Germline V lookup: CDR1 MNHNS, CDR2 SASEGT. Trimming removed 4 bases from V and 1 base from J; junction bases left unmatched: 7. The CDR3 length is 15 residues. In nucleotides, the CDR3 is TGTGCCAGCAGTGCTCCGAACAGGGGATCCTACGAGCAGTACTTC. Its protein is CASSAPNRGSYEQYF.